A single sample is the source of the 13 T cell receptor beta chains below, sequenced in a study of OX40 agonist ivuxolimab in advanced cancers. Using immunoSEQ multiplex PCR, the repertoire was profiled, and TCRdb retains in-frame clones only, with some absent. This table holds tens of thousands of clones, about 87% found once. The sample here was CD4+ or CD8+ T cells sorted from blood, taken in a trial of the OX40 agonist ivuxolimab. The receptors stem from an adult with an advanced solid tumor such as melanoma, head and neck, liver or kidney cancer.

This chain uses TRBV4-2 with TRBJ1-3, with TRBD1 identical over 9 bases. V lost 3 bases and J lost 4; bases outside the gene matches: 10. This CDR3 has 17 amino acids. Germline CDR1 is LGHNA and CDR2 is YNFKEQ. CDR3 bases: TGTGCCAGCAGCCAGGCTCCACAGGGGGCGGAGGGAAACACCATATATTTT. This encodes CASSQAPQGAEGNTIYF.

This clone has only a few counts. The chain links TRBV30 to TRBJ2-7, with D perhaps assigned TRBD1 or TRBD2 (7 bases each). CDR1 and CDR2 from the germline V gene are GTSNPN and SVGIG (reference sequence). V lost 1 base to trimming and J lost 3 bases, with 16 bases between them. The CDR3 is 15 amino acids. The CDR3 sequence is CAWSAPDREGYEQYF. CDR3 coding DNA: TGTGCCTGGAGTGCTCCTGACAGGGAGGGCTACGAGCAGTACTTC.

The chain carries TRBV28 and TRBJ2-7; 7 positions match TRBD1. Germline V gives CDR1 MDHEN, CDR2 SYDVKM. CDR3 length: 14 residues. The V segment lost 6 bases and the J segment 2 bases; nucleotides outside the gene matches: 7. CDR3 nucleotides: TGTGCCAGCAGGCCACCGACAGGGACCTACGAGCAGTACTTC. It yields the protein CASRPPTGTYEQYF. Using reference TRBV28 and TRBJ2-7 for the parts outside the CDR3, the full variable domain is DVKVTQSSRYLVKRTGEKVFLECVQDMDHENMFWYRQDPGLGLRLIYFSYDVKMKEKGDIPEGYSVSREKKERFSLILESASTNQTSMYLCASRPPTGTYEQYFGPGTRLTVT.

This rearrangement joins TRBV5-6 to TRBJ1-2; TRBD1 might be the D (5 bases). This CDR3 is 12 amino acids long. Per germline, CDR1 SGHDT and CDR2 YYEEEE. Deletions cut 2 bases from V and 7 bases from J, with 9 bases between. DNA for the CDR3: TGTGCCAGCAGCTTCAGGGAGCCTGGCTACACCTTC. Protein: CASSFREPGYTF.

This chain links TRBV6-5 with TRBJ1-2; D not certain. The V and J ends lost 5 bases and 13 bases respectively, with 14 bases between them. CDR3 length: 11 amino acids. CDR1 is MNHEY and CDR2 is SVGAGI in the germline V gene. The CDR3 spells CASSQQGFFTF. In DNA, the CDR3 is TGTGCCAGCAGTCAACAAGGTTTTTTCACCTTC.

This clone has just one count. CDR3 sequence: CATSSTGGAGYEQYF. CDR3 DNA sequence: TGTGCCACCTCTTCGACAGGGGGCGCGGGCTACGAGCAGTACTTC. This chain joins TRBV18 and TRBJ2-7; TRBD1 matches 10 bases. V was pared by 10 bases and J by 3 bases, with 12 bases of the junction left unmatched. The CDR3 runs to 15 residues. Germline CDR1 and CDR2: KGHSH and LQKENI.

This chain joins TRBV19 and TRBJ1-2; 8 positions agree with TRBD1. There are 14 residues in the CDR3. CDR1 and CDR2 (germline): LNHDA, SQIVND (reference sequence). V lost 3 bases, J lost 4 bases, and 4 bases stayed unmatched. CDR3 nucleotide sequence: TGTGCCAGTAGTATTACAGGGGGTAGCTATGGCTACACCTTC. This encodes CASSITGGSYGYTF. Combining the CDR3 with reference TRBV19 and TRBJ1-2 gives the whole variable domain DGGITQSPKYLFRKEGQNVTLSCEQNLNHDAMYWYRQDPGQGLRLIYYSQIVNDFQKGDIAEGYSVSREKKESFPLTVTSAQKNPTAFYLCASSITGGSYGYTFGSGTRLTVV.

CDR3 loop: CASSEGYSTDTQYF. DNA for the CDR3: TGTGCCAGCAGTGAAGGTTATAGCACAGATACGCAGTATTTT. The V call is TRBV2, the J call TRBJ2-3; D remains ambiguous. CDR3 length: 14 residues. Trimming left V 1 base short and J 0 bases short, with 5 bases between. Germline values: CDR1 SNHLY, CDR2 FYNNEI.

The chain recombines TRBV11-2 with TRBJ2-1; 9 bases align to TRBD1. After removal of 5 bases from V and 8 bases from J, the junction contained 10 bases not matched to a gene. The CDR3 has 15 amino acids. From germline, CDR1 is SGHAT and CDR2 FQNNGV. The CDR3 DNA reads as TGTGCCAGCAGCCCCACAGGGGGCTTTATGGATGAGCAGTTCTTC. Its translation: CASSPTGGFMDEQFF.

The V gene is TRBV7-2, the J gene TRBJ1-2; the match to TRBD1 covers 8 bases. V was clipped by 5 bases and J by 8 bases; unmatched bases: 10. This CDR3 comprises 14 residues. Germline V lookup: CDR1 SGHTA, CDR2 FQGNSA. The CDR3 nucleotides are TGTGCCAGCAGCCTCCGAGGGACAGGCGGCGGCTACACCTTC. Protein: CASSLRGTGGGYTF.

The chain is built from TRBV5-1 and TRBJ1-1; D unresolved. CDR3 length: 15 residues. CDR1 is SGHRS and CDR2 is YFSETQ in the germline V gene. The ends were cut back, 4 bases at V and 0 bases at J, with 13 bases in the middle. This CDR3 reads CASSPRPSLNTEAFF. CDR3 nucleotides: TGCGCCAGCAGCCCCCGCCCGTCCCTGAACACTGAAGCTTTCTTT.

CDR3 sequence: CASSAESSYNEQFF. The CDR3 nucleotides are TGCGCCAGCAGCGCCGAGAGCTCCTACAATGAGCAGTTCTTC. The chain is built from TRBV5-1 and TRBJ2-1; D remains unclear. The V and J ends lost 4 bases and 0 bases respectively, with 8 bases between them. Germline CDR1 and CDR2: SGHRS and YFSETQ. The CDR3 runs to 14 residues.

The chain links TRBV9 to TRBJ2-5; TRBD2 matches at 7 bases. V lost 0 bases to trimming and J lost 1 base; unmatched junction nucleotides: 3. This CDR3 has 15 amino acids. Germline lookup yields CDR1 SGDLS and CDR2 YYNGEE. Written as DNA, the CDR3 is TGTGCCAGCAGCGTAGCGGGGGGACTCCAAGAGACCCAGTACTTC. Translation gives CASSVAGGLQETQYF.